The sequence of this T cell receptor beta chain was determined in a study of blood T cell repertoires in COVID-19. Study-wide context: Sources were T cells, B-cell-depleted T cells, or PBMCs; the material itself was cDNA or gDNA.

Participants had their cohort set by participant-reported clinical history. The recovered donors of Cohort 3 showed two negative PCRs, clearance, or symptom resolution. Under the authors' procedure: For nucleated cells, counts were estimated from reference gene primer amplification. The assay was immunoSEQ multiplex PCR, and TCRdb's table has in-frame clones only and misses some. That table gives V, J and clone size, and the DNA gave D and trimming. Counted here are 400,000 or so clones, 90% occurring once; the ten biggest clones make up approximately 0.55%. Per germline, CDR1 SGHTS and CDR2 YDEGEE. The CDR3 has 14 amino acids. V gave up 2 bases and J gave up 8 bases, with 13 bases separating them.

The chain recombines TRBV5-8 with TRBJ2-2; perhaps TRBD2 as D (6 bases). The TCR originated in a man aged 18 to 35 who had recovered from COVID-19. The sequenced sample was PBMCs or T cells enriched from blood (not recorded which). CDR3 DNA: TGTGCCAGCAGCTTCCCTGCGGGGCAAGGGGAGCTGTTTTTT. It encodes CASSFPAGQGELFF.